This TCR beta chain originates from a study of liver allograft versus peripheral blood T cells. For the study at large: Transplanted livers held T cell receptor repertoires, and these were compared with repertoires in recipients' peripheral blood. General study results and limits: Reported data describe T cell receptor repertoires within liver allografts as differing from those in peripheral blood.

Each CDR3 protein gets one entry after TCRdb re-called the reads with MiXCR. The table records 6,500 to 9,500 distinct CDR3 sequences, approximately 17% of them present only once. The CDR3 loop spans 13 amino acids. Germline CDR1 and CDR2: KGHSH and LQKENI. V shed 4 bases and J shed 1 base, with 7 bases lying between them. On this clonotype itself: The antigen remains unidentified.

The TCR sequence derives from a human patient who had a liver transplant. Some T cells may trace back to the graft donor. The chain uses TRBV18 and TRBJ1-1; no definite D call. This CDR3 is CASSLQENTEAFF. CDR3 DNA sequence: TGTGCCAGCTCACTTCAGGAGAACACTGAAGCTTTCTTT.